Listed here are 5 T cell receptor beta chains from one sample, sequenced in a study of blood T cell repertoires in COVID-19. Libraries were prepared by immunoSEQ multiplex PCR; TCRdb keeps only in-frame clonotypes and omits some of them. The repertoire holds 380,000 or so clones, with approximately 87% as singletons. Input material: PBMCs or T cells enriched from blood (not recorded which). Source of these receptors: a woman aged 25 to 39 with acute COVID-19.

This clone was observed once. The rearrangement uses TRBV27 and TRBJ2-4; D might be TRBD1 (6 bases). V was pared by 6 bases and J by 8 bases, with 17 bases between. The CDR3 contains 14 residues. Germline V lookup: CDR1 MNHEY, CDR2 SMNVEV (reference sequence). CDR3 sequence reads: CASRIQGREDIQYF. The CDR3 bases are TGTGCCAGCAGAATCCAGGGGCGTGAAGACATTCAGTACTTC.

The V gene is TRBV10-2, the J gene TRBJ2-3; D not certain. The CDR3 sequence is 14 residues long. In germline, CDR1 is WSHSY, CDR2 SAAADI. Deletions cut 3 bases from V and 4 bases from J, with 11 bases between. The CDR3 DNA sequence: TGCGCCAGCAGTGATACCCCGTTAGCAGATACGCAGTATTTT. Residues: CASSDTPLADTQYF.

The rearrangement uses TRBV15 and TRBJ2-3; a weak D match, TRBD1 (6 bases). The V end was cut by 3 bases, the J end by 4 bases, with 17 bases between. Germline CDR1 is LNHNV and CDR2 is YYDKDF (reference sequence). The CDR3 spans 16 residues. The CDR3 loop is CATSSHRAKKSDTQYF. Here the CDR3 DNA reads TGTGCCACCAGCAGTCACAGGGCAAAAAAGTCAGATACGCAGTATTTT.

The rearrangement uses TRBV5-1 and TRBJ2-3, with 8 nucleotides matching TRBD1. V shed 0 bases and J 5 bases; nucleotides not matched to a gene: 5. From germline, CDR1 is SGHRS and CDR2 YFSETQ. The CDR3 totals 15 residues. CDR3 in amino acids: CASSLGTGTGDTQYF. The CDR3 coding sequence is TGCGCCAGCAGCTTGGGGACAGGGACGGGAGATACGCAGTATTTT.

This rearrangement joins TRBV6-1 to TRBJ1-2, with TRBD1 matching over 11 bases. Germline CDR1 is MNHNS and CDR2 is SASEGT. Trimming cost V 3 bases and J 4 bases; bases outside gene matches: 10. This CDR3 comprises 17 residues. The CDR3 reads CASSDLDRGPFRYGYTF. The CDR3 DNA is TGTGCCAGCAGTGATCTGGACAGGGGGCCGTTTCGCTATGGCTACACCTTC.